One sample yielded the 20 T cell receptor beta chains listed below, sequenced in a study of regulatory T cells in long-lasting Graves disease. Time point reported: persistent/refractory GD, antithyroid drugs over 5 years with positive TRAb. Generation of the TCR library employed RNA extracted from PBMCs. Assembly of TCR beta libraries relied on iRepertoire HTBI primers together with Arm-PCR of CDR3 regions. TCRdb re-analysed the multiplex PCR reads in MiXCR, keeping a single row per CDR3 protein. The profile shows 250,000 to 300,000 distinct CDR3 sequences, roughly 21% of them singletons. The specimen was peripheral blood mononuclear cells (PBMCs), collected when the disease was refractory, from a patient treated with antithyroid drugs. These receptors came from a female donor with Graves disease.

This chain uses TRBV20-1 with TRBJ2-5, with TRBD1 matching over 9 bases. This CDR3 region has 17 residues. CDR1 is DFQATT and CDR2 is SNEGSKA in the germline V gene (reference sequence). The V segment lost 6 bases and the J segment 4 bases; nucleotides outside the gene matches: 18. This CDR3 is CSASPFSGTGLGETQYF. The CDR3 DNA follows: TGCAGTGCAAGCCCCTTTTCCGGGACAGGGTTGGGAGAGACCCAGTACTTC.

This clonotype occurred a few times. V gene TRBV29-1 combines with J gene TRBJ1-4; tentative D call: TRBD1 (6 bases). Trimming stripped 2 bases from V and 5 bases from J, with 9 bases between. Germline CDR1 SQVTM, CDR2 ANQGSEA. This CDR3 contains 13 residues. The DNA of the CDR3 is TGCAGCGTTGAAACCGGACAGAATGAAAAACTGTTTTTT. Its translation: CSVETGQNEKLFF.

This clonotype was recorded a few times. The J gene is TRBJ2-5, the V gene TRBV4-1; a possible D gene is TRBD2 (6 bases). Trimming left V 6 bases short and J 6 bases short, with 17 bases between. From germline, CDR1 is MGHRA and CDR2 YSYEKL. The CDR3 length is 14 residues. CDR3 loop: CASSLDGSGKTQYF. CDR3 nucleotide sequence: TGCGCCAGCAGTCTCGACGGGAGCGGAAAGACCCAGTACTTC.

This clonotype was counted between two and nine times. The chain is built from TRBV28 and TRBJ1-1, with TRBD1 matching over 7 bases. Germline V CDR1 and CDR2: MDHEN, SYDVKM. V shed 2 bases, J shed 4 bases, and the junction held 4 bases outside the gene matches. CDR3 length: 14 amino acids. CDR3 in DNA: TGTGCCAGCAGTTTACACAGGGGTGGCACTGAAGCTTTCTTT. Translation gives CASSLHRGGTEAFF. Together with reference TRBV28 and TRBJ1-1, the CDR3 gives the full variable domain: DVKVTQSSRYLVKRTGEKVFLECVQDMDHENMFWYRQDPGLGLRLIYFSYDVKMKEKGDIPEGYSVSREKKERFSLILESASTNQTSMYLCASSLHRGGTEAFFGQGTRLTVV.

V usage is TRBV27 and J usage is TRBJ1-5; D not resolved. V gave up 5 bases and J gave up 5 bases, with 16 bases separating them. CDR1 is MNHEY and CDR2 is SMNVEV in the germline V gene (reference sequence). This CDR3 region has 15 residues. This chain's CDR3 is CASSPRTGGDQPQHF. The CDR3 DNA reads as TGTGCCAGCAGTCCGCGGACCGGCGGGGATCAGCCCCAGCATTTT.

This clonotype has at least ten counts. The chain joins TRBV7-2 to TRBJ1-2, with 7 bases identical to TRBD1. With 1 base clipped from V and 8 bases from J, the junction kept 4 bases outside the gene matches. Germline values: CDR1 SGHTA, CDR2 FQGNSA. The CDR3 has 13 amino acids. CDR3 coding DNA: TGTGCCAGCAGCTTAGTCACAGGGGAGGGCTACACCTTC. Translated: CASSLVTGEGYTF.

This clonotype was counted ten times or more. The chain links TRBV3-1 to TRBJ1-6; TRBD1 matches 9 bases. Trimming cost V 1 base and J 10 bases; bases outside gene matches: 5. The CDR3 length is 15 residues. Germline V gives CDR1 LGHDT, CDR2 YNNKEL (reference sequence). CDR3 protein: CASSQGQGEGSPLHF. CDR3 DNA sequence: TGTGCCAGCAGCCAAGGACAGGGGGAGGGATCACCCCTCCACTTT. The full variable domain, with the rest looked up from reference TRBV3-1 and TRBJ1-6, is DTAVSQTPKYLVTQMGNDKSIKCEQNLGHDTMYWYKQDSKKFLKIMFSYNNKELIINETVPNRFSPKSPDKAHLNLHINSLELGDSAVYFCASSQGQGEGSPLHFGNGTRLTVT.

This chain connects TRBV6-5 to TRBJ2-5, with D possibly being TRBD2 (6 bases). The germline V gene has CDR1 MNHEY and CDR2 SVGAGI. This CDR3 has 13 residues. Deletions cut 4 bases from V and 1 base from J, with 7 bases between. This chain's CDR3 is CASSWDFQETQYF. In DNA form, the CDR3 reads TGTGCCAGCAGTTGGGACTTCCAAGAGACCCAGTACTTC.

The sample holds many counts of this clonotype. The chain is built from TRBV30 and TRBJ2-5; D gene unclear. CDR1 is GTSNPN and CDR2 is SVGIG in the germline V gene (reference sequence). The V gene lost 3 bases and the J gene lost 3 bases, with 5 bases spanning the gap. This CDR3 spans 11 amino acids. CDR3: CAWSPEETQYF. The CDR3, as DNA: TGTGCCTGGAGCCCGGAAGAGACCCAGTACTTC.

In its sample, this clonotype was seen many times. V is TRBV27 and J is TRBJ1-1; TRBD1 is a possible D gene (5 bases). V dropped 5 bases and J dropped 8 bases, with 12 bases sitting between them. Germline loops: CDR1 MNHEY, CDR2 SMNVEV (reference sequence). The CDR3 is made up of 12 amino acids. CDR3 in amino acids: CASSAGGTEAFF. The CDR3, as DNA: TGTGCCAGCAGTGCTGGGGGGACGGAAGCTTTCTTT.

Comments on this clonotype: This clone may be a read error of a much larger clone one base away. The CDR3, as DNA: TGTGCCAGCAGTTTAATGGGGGCATACGAGACCCAGTGCTTC. Protein sequence: CASSLMGAYETQCF. This chain links TRBV28 with TRBJ2-5; tentative D call: TRBD1 (6 bases). The CDR3 length is 14 residues. Germline CDR1 reads MDHEN; CDR2 reads SYDVKM.

This clonotype has a count of ten or more. This chain uses TRBV11-1 with TRBJ2-5, with 11 positions matching TRBD2. Unmatched junction bases numbered 3, after V lost 5 bases and J lost 4 bases. The CDR3 is 14 residues long. Germline CDR1 SGHAT, CDR2 FQDESV (reference sequence). In DNA form, the CDR3 reads TGTGCCAGCAGCCTGGGACTAGCGGCAGAGACCCAGTACTTC. Amino acid sequence: CASSLGLAAETQYF.

This clonotype has more than one count but fewer than ten. The CDR3 sequence is CASSLASAGLAKNIQYF. The CDR3 DNA reads as TGTGCCAGCAGTTTAGCTTCGGCGGGACTAGCCAAAAACATTCAGTACTTC. The gene calls are TRBV28 and TRBJ2-4; D perhaps matches TRBD2 (6 bases). CDR3 length equals 17 residues. The ends were cut back, 2 bases at V and 0 bases at J, with 14 bases in the middle. CDR1 and CDR2 (germline): MDHEN, SYDVKM.

V is TRBV19 and J is TRBJ1-1; TRBD1 might be the D (5 bases). Germline V gene lookup returns CDR1 LNHDA and CDR2 SQIVND (reference sequence). Trimming stripped 3 bases from V and 11 bases from J, with 19 bases between. The CDR3 loop spans 14 amino acids. CDR3 DNA: TGTGCCAGTAGTATGGAGGTCACAGGCCGGAGGGCTTTCTTT. Protein sequence: CASSMEVTGRRAFF.

V and J are TRBV6-1 and TRBJ1-4, with D unresolved. Deletions cut 2 bases from V and 5 bases from J, with 30 bases between. This CDR3 region has 21 residues. CDR1 and CDR2 (germline): MNHNS, SASEGT. The CDR3 sequence is CASSENSLGYRAPMDNEKLFF. CDR3 sequence (DNA): TGTGCCAGCAGTGAAAATAGCCTGGGGTATAGGGCCCCGATGGACAATGAAAAACTGTTTTTT.

The chain joins TRBV12-3 or TRBV12-4 to TRBJ1-1; D gene uncertain. This CDR3 spans 13 amino acids. V was clipped by 0 bases and J by 4 bases, with 6 bases between them. The CDR3 reads CASSLASSTEAFF. In DNA form, the CDR3 reads TGTGCCAGCAGTTTAGCCTCGAGCACTGAAGCTTTCTTT.

This CDR3 reads CASSLARGGQETQYF. The CDR3 DNA follows: TGTGCCAGCAGCTTAGCCCGGGGAGGACAAGAGACCCAGTACTTC. J is TRBJ2-5 and V is TRBV7-2, with D possibly matching TRBD2 (6 bases). The CDR3 loop spans 15 amino acids. Between the trimmed V and J ends, which lost 0 bases and 2 bases, there was a span of 10 bases. Per germline, CDR1 SGHTA and CDR2 FQGNSA.

CDR3 sequence: CASSSPTWHTIYF. The CDR3 nucleotides are TGTGCCAGCAGCTCGCCTACCTGGCACACCATATATTTT. This sequence joins TRBV7-2 and TRBJ1-3, with no clear D. The CDR3 is 13 residues long. V shed 4 bases and J shed 8 bases, with 12 bases lying between them. CDR1 is SGHTA, CDR2 FQGNSA, per germline.

The chain combines TRBV7-9 with TRBJ1-4; D possibly corresponds to TRBD1 (5 bases). The CDR3 contains 15 residues. The ends were cut back, 0 bases at V and 5 bases at J, with 10 bases in the middle. The germline V gene has CDR1 SEHNR and CDR2 FQNEAQ (reference sequence). The CDR3 region is CASSLAGDGNEKLFF. For the CDR3, the DNA is TGTGCCAGCAGCTTAGCGGGGGACGGAAATGAAAAACTGTTTTTT.

This clonotype was seen repeatedly, ten times or more. The gene calls are TRBV18 and TRBJ1-1; tentative D call: TRBD1 (5 bases). Germline assignment: CDR1 KGHSH and CDR2 LQKENI. With 3 bases removed from V and 3 bases from J, the gap between germline ends came to 8 bases. The CDR3 runs 13 residues. The CDR3 DNA reads TGTGCCAGCTCACCTTTGGGGGACACTGAAGCTTTCTTT. It codes for CASSPLGDTEAFF.